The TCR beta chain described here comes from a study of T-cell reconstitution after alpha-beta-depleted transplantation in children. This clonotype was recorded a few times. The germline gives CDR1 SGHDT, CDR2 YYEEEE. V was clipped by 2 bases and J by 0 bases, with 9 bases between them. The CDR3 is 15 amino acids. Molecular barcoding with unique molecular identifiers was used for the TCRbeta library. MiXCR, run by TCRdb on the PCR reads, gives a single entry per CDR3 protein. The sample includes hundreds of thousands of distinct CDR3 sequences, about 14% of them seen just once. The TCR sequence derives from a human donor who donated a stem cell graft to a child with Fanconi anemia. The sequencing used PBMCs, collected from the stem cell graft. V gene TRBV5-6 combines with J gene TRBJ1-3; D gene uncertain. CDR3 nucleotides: TGTGCCAGCAGCTTCCCCGCTGGCTCTGGAAACACCATATATTTT. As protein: CASSFPAGSGNTIYF.